A selection of T cell receptor beta chains follows, all from one sample in a study of sequential checkpoint blockade in melanoma. Clones were read by immunoSEQ multiplex PCR, and TCRdb kept only the in-frame ones, dropping some. The sample holds a few thousand clones; 30% to 40% are singletons and the top ten take roughly 29%. The specimen was tumor tissue (inferred from file names), collected from a patient given nivolumab and ipilimumab in sequence. The receptors here all came from a human donor with melanoma. CDR3s leave out the opening cysteine and the closing phenylalanine or tryptophan. The order of the fields is V gene, CDR3 protein.

V gene: TRBV2
CDR3 protein: ASSVGSIDTQY

V gene: TRBV19
CDR3 protein: ASSPRGTSGQETQY

V gene: TRBV28
CDR3 protein: ASSTTGQTEKLF

V gene: TRBV4-1
CDR3 protein: ASSHHRTSGRSYNEQF

V gene: TRBV9
CDR3 protein: ASRGVRGGYGYT

V gene: TRBV9
CDR3 protein: ASSGGTFSYEQY

V gene: TRBV10-2
CDR3 protein: ASDSGGHPSYEQY

V gene: TRBV28
CDR3 protein: ASRPGVPNTGELF

V gene: TRBV5-1
CDR3 protein: ASSPRTELTEAF

V gene: TRBV11-3
CDR3 protein: ASSFGGGRTEAF

V gene: TRBV19
CDR3 protein: ASSIRLADPYEQY

V gene: TRBV6-8
CDR3 protein: ASSSSEETQY

V gene: TRBV12-5
CDR3 protein: ASGLDSSITPAQY

V gene: TRBV28
CDR3 protein: ASSPPLTGDHEQY

V gene: TRBV7-7
CDR3 protein: ASSLGLAGAGYEQY

V gene: TRBV18
CDR3 protein: ASSLQQGAGYGYT

V gene: TRBV19
CDR3 protein: ASSIGWNTEAF

V gene: TRBV6-8
CDR3 protein: ASTSFGSVSEQY

V gene: TRBV5-1
CDR3 protein: ASSKGPVGNTEAF

V gene: TRBV29-1
CDR3 protein: SVDSGGTDTQY

V gene: TRBV1
CDR3 protein: ASSQGPSDEQY

V gene: TRBV1
CDR3 protein: ASSQEAGGYGYT

V gene: TRBV28
CDR3 protein: ASNGAPNSYNEQF

V gene: TRBV5-1
CDR3 protein: ASSLEEPSTDTQY

V gene: TRBV30
CDR3 protein: AWSVSRTEAF

V gene: TRBV19
CDR3 protein: ASSIGQNTGELF

V gene: TRBV9
CDR3 protein: ASSVDRSPGEAF

V gene: TRBV30
CDR3 protein: AWSVSSQGGQPQH

V gene: TRBV6-8
CDR3 protein: ASSFGGPGYYNEQF

V gene: TRBV6-8
CDR3 protein: ASRQLWGELF

V gene: TRBV28
CDR3 protein: AGGRGYSYEQY

V gene: TRBV6-8
CDR3 protein: ASSVEGSGNTIY

V gene: TRBV29-1
CDR3 protein: SVDRTSGITDTQY

V gene: TRBV15
CDR3 protein: ATSRGTGGNTEAF

V gene: TRBV11-3
CDR3 protein: ASSFGRDPAYEQY

V gene: TRBV1
CDR3 protein: ASSSAPGLPGNEQF

V gene: TRBV6-8
CDR3 protein: ASSYSLSGSTDTQY

V gene: TRBV29-1
CDR3 protein: SGGDSGSNTGELF

V gene: TRBV10-2
CDR3 protein: ASSVASGSRHEQF

V gene: TRBV5-1
CDR3 protein: ASRTLAGAVDTQY

V gene: TRBV5-1
CDR3 protein: ASSLTPIWREGLRDTDTQY

V gene: TRBV29-1
CDR3 protein: SVKDTHPTDTQY

V gene: TRBV6-8
CDR3 protein: AISVLGIYNEQF

V gene: TRBV2
CDR3 protein: ASSEEAGGNTGELF

V gene: TRBV5-1
CDR3 protein: ASSLGQGALGAF

V gene: TRBV9
CDR3 protein: ASSEGTGNTEAF

V gene: TRBV25-1
CDR3 protein: ASSDPGYTEAF

V gene: TRBV19
CDR3 protein: ASSVQGSGEKLF

V gene: TRBV6-8
CDR3 protein: ASSYSTLSGDTGELF

V gene: TRBV11-3
CDR3 protein: ASSPEGAYTEAF

V gene: TRBV19
CDR3 protein: ASKISGGHYGYT

V gene: TRBV15
CDR3 protein: ATSERQNTGELF

V gene: TRBV25-1
CDR3 protein: ASSESWGGGTDTQY

V gene: TRBV9
CDR3 protein: ASSATGGNEKLF

V gene: TRBV11-3
CDR3 protein: ASSLTSGSSYEQY

V gene: TRBV28
CDR3 protein: ASSSGSSTDTQY

V gene: TRBV9
CDR3 protein: ASMEGFNEQY